This entry lists 23 T cell receptor beta chains sequenced from one sample in a study of CD8+ T cells in alopecia areata. cDNA serving as the sequencing template came from extracted, reverse transcribed RNA. The data were produced by immunoSEQ multiplex PCR, yet TCRdb's version contains in-frame clones alone and is incomplete. The data show under 250,000 clones, with approximately 61% seen just once and more than 0.4% held by the top ten. Sequencing used CD4+ T cells sorted from blood, obtained at week 0. The receptors were sampled from a human donor with alopecia areata.

This clone was recorded a few times. The CDR3 loop reads CASSLFQNYGYTF. CDR3 coding DNA: TGTGCCAGCAGTTTATTCCAGAACTATGGCTACACCTTC. The chain is built from TRBV27 and TRBJ1-2, with unresolved D. The CDR3 consists of 13 residues. CDR1 and CDR2 from the germline V gene are MNHEY and SMNVEV (reference sequence). Trimming took 1 base from V and 2 from J, leaving 5 bases between them.

As concerns this clone: It is unclear where the CDR3 begins or ends on the DNA, so no DNA is shown, and the CDR3 is as TCRdb lists it. The chain has TRBV9 and TRBJ1-1. The germline V gene has CDR1 SGDLS and CDR2 YYNGEE. The CDR3 region is 14 residues in length, termini included. CDR3 protein: CASSPTLGTFGAFF.

The CDR3 nucleotides are TGTGCCAGCAGCTCACCAGGGGTCAAGGGTAGGTCGACGGATACGCAGTATTTT. It codes for CASSSPGVKGRSTDTQYF. This chain connects TRBV5-4 to TRBJ2-3, with D tentatively TRBD1 (6 bases). This CDR3 is built from 18 residues. Germline lookup yields CDR1 SGHNT and CDR2 YYREEE (reference sequence). V was pared by 3 bases and J by 6 bases, with 26 bases between.

V and J are TRBV4-1 and TRBJ2-4; D is possibly TRBD1 (6 bases). The germline V gene has CDR1 MGHRA and CDR2 YSYEKL. With 0 bases removed from V and 4 bases from J, the gap between germline ends came to 10 bases. This CDR3 region has 15 residues. The CDR3, as DNA: TGCGCCAGCAGCCAAGATCCCCAGGGGAAAAACATTCAGTACTTC. Translating gives CASSQDPQGKNIQYF.

This chain joins TRBV5-4 and TRBJ2-6; D call uncertain. Germline V gene sequence: CDR1 SGHNT, CDR2 YYREEE (reference sequence). The V and J ends lost 1 base and 0 bases respectively, with 5 bases between them. There are 15 residues in the CDR3. CDR3 residues: CASSLWVSGANVLTF. CDR3 DNA: TGTGCCAGCAGCTTGTGGGTCTCTGGGGCCAACGTCCTGACTTTC.

The chain uses TRBV10-3 and TRBJ1-1; 10 bases are shared with TRBD1. From germline, CDR1 is ENHRY and CDR2 SYGVKD. J was trimmed by 4 bases and V by 4 bases; bases with no gene match: 6. The CDR3 contains 15 residues. CDR3 coding DNA: TGTGCCATCAGTGGTCGGGACAGGGGAGGCACTGAAGCTTTCTTT. Residues: CAISGRDRGGTEAFF.

The genes are TRBV27 and TRBJ1-1; possible D gene TRBD1, 5 bases. This CDR3 has 18 amino acids. Looked up from germline, CDR1 is MNHEY and CDR2 is SMNVEV (reference sequence). Trimming removed 6 bases from V and 0 bases from J, with 23 bases in between. This CDR3 reads CASSLTSDMLFMNTEAFF. The CDR3 nucleotides are TGTGCCAGCAGCCTCACCTCGGACATGCTGTTTATGAACACTGAAGCTTTCTTT.

The V gene is TRBV4-1, the J gene TRBJ2-7; D is perhaps TRBD1 (5 bases). The CDR3 consists of 17 residues. The germline V and J ends were trimmed by 4 bases and 4 bases, with 23 bases remaining between them. CDR1 and CDR2 from the germline V gene are MGHRA and YSYEKL. The CDR3 protein is CASSLSGHLETPYEQYF. The CDR3 coding sequence is TGCGCCAGCAGCCTCTCCGGACACCTCGAAACCCCATACGAGCAGTACTTC.

The rearrangement joins TRBV30 to TRBJ2-7; D gene uncertain. Germline CDR1 GTSNPN, CDR2 SVGIG (reference sequence). V was pared by 4 bases and J by 3 bases, with 13 bases between. The length of the CDR3 is 13 residues. The CDR3 reads CAWTPGQLYEQYF. The DNA of the CDR3 is TGTGCCTGGACCCCCGGGCAGCTCTACGAGCAGTACTTC.

The genes are TRBV11-3 and TRBJ2-1; 7 bases fit TRBD1. The germline gives CDR1 SGHNT, CDR2 YENEEA. The CDR3 length is 14 residues. J lost 2 bases, V lost 4 bases, and 2 bases had no gene match. The CDR3 DNA is TGTGCCAGCAGCTCAACAGGGGCCTACAATGAGCAGTTCTTC. Its translation is CASSSTGAYNEQFF.

The V gene is TRBV29-1, the J gene TRBJ2-5; no firm D call. CDR3 size: 11 residues. Trimming left V 4 bases short and J 5 bases short, with 8 bases between. Germline V gene lookup returns CDR1 SQVTM and CDR2 ANQGSEA. CDR3: CSVVGRETQYF. In DNA form, the CDR3 reads TGCAGCGTTGTGGGTCGGGAGACCCAGTACTTC.

The sample holds a few counts of this clone. A read error may account for a junction end that differs from germline. The rearrangement joins TRBV4-1 to TRBJ2-3; 7 nucleotides match TRBD1. The CDR3 consists of 11 residues. The V gene's germline CDR1 is MGHRA and CDR2 YSYEKL. In nucleotides, the CDR3 is TGCGCCAGCAGCCAAGGGGGACAGAGTGATTTT. Translated, it gives CASSQGGQSDF.

The chain employs TRBV4-1 and TRBJ2-7, with 12 bases matching TRBD2. Germline CDR1 and CDR2: MGHRA and YSYEKL. The CDR3 is 16 residues long. V lost 0 bases, J lost 6 bases, and 6 bases stayed unmatched. The CDR3 nucleotides are TGCGCCAGCAGCCAAGATATGGGACTAGCGGGTATCGAGCAGTACTTC. Protein: CASSQDMGLAGIEQYF.

There are a few counts of this clone. The genes are TRBV2 and TRBJ2-2, with 8 bases that match TRBD1. Germline assignment: CDR1 SNHLY and CDR2 FYNNEI. Unmatched junction bases numbered 3, after V lost 6 bases and J lost 0 bases. The CDR3 length is 15 residues. CDR3 amino acids: CASRGTGSNTGELFF. In nucleotides, the CDR3 is TGTGCCAGCAGGGGGACAGGTTCGAACACCGGGGAGCTGTTTTTT.

This clone was counted only a few times. V is TRBV5-4 and J is TRBJ1-2; possible D gene TRBD1, 5 bases. The CDR3 consists of 15 residues. Germline V gene data show CDR1 as SGHNT and CDR2 as YYREEE (reference sequence). Trimming took off 6 bases at V and 8 bases at J, with 23 bases between the two ends. CDR3 DNA sequence: TGTGCCAGCAACTCCGCCCGGGACGCAAAAGGAGGCTACACCTTC. Encoded protein: CASNSARDAKGGYTF. Supplemented by reference TRBV5-4 and TRBJ1-2, the full variable domain reads ETGVTQSPTHLIKTRGQQVTLRCSSQSGHNTVSWYQQALGQGPQFIFQYYREEENGRGNFPPRFSGLQFPNYSSELNVNALELDDSALYLCASNSARDAKGGYTFGSGTRLTVV.

This clone was picked up a small number of times. The chain uses TRBV4-1 and TRBJ1-2; no firm D call. V gave up 0 bases and J gave up 0 bases, with 11 bases separating them. The CDR3 extends over 16 amino acids. The germline V gene encodes CDR1 MGHRA and CDR2 YSYEKL. In nucleotides, the CDR3 is TGCGCCAGCAGCCAAGATCTGTCAGGATCTAACTATGGCTACACCTTC. The encoded protein is CASSQDLSGSNYGYTF.

This clone has at least ten counts. The CDR3 DNA sequence: TGTGCCAGCTCACCCGGTCGACACCAAACACCGGTGTTACAGGAAAAACTGTTTTTT. It encodes CASSPGRHQTPVLQEKLFF. The genes are TRBV18 and TRBJ1-4; D remains ambiguous. The germline V gene encodes CDR1 KGHSH and CDR2 LQKENI. V was clipped by 3 bases and J by 8 bases, with 28 bases between them. The CDR3 runs to 19 residues.

This clone turned up a few times. The V and J genes are TRBV19 and TRBJ1-5; D is ambiguous. Trimming stripped 3 bases from V and 0 bases from J, with 6 bases between. The germline V gene encodes CDR1 LNHDA and CDR2 SQIVND (reference sequence). This CDR3 spans 14 amino acids. Here the CDR3 DNA reads TGTGCCAGTAGTATCTCTTATAGCAATCAGCCCCAGCATTTT. Translation gives CASSISYSNQPQHF.

CDR3 loop: CASRPATGFSYEQYF. CDR3 bases: TGTGCCAGCAGGCCCGCGACAGGGTTCTCCTACGAGCAGTACTTC. J is TRBJ2-7 and V is TRBV6-5; 7 bases line up with TRBD1. The CDR3 sequence is 15 residues long. J was trimmed by 0 bases and V by 6 bases; bases with no gene match: 8. Germline V gives CDR1 MNHEY, CDR2 SVGAGI.

CDR3 amino acids: CASSYQGGGGEKLFF. The DNA for the CDR3 is TGTGCCAGCAGTTACCAGGGGGGAGGGGGCGAAAAACTGTTTTTT. This chain connects TRBV6-5 to TRBJ1-4; the match to TRBD1 covers 7 bases. The length of the CDR3 is 15 residues. CDR1 MNHEY and CDR2 SVGAGI come from the germline V gene. J was trimmed by 8 bases and V by 2 bases; bases with no gene match: 8.

V gene TRBV4-1 combines with J gene TRBJ2-7, with D possibly TRBD2 on 6 matching bases. Germline CDR1 and CDR2: MGHRA and YSYEKL. CDR3 length equals 16 residues. With 2 bases removed from V and 0 bases from J, the gap between germline ends came to 14 bases. The CDR3 is CASSQPDRELSYEQYF. In DNA form, the CDR3 reads TGCGCCAGCAGCCAACCCGACCGGGAGCTCTCCTACGAGCAGTACTTC.

This rearrangement joins TRBV29-1 to TRBJ1-1; D not certain. The CDR3 sequence is 13 residues long. Per the germline V gene, CDR1 is SQVTM and CDR2 is ANQGSEA. Trimming stripped 7 bases from V and 2 bases from J, with 14 bases between. The CDR3 DNA reads TGCAGCGGTGTACGACGGGAAAACACTGAAGCTTTCTTT. Translating it yields CSGVRRENTEAFF.

The V and J genes are TRBV7-6 and TRBJ2-7; D possibly matches TRBD1 or TRBD2 (5 bases each). The CDR3 consists of 16 residues. Between the trimmed V and J ends, which lost 5 bases and 7 bases, there was a span of 24 bases. Germline loops: CDR1 SGHVS, CDR2 FNYEAQ. CDR3 nucleotide sequence: TGTGCCAGCAGCCGACGTACTGGGACGGCCTATGAGGAGCAGTACTTC. It specifies CASSRRTGTAYEEQYF.